This is a list of T cell receptor beta chains from one sample in a study of identical twins. Using its own MiXCR run on the 5' RACE reads, TCRdb lists one record per CDR3 protein. The data show roughly 750,000 distinct CDR3 sequences, about 20% seen once. These records were also assigned to another study, of T cells expressing NK-cell markers.

Material for sequencing was PBMCs. Receptors were obtained from a woman under 30 in good health. CDR3s include the opening cysteine and the closing phenylalanine or tryptophan. Each record gives: D gene, V gene, CDR3 length, J gene, clone size, CDR3 protein, CDR3 DNA. D genes are given only for firm matches. Clone size appears in some rows only: once, few, many, or a class for an expanded clone.

NA	TRBV6-1	15	TRBJ1-2	few	CASSPGLQGLVGYTF	TGTGCCAGCAGCCCCGGTCTTCAGGGTTTGGTTGGCTACACCTTC
NA	TRBV12-3/TRBV12-4	12	TRBJ1-5	NA	CASSWDREPQHF	TGTGCCAGCAGTTGGGATCGGGAACCCCAGCATTTT
NA	TRBV4-3	15	TRBJ2-7	NA	CASSQALVGGGEQYF	TGCGCCAGCAGCCAAGCCCTCGTCGGAGGAGGGGAGCAGTACTTC
TRBD2	TRBV6-2/TRBV6-3	15	TRBJ2-1	NA	CASSSLADYYNEQFF	TGTGCCAGCAGTTCTCTAGCGGATTACTACAATGAGCAGTTCTTC
TRBD2	TRBV7-2	17	TRBJ2-3	NA	CTSNEELAGLRADTQYF	TGTACCAGCAATGAGGAGTTAGCGGGGCTTCGAGCAGATACGCAGTATTTT
TRBD2	TRBV12-3/TRBV12-4	15	TRBJ2-1	NA	CASSQGLAELSVQFF	TGTGCCAGCAGCCAGGGACTAGCGGAGCTGTCGGTGCAGTTCTTC
TRBD2	TRBV12-3/TRBV12-4	15	TRBJ2-7	NA	CASSFPGGSSFEQYF	TGTGCCAGCAGTTTTCCGGGAGGATCTTCATTTGAGCAGTACTTC
NA	TRBV20-1	14	TRBJ2-5	few	CSASEEGLQETQYF	TGCAGTGCTAGTGAGGAGGGCCTACAAGAGACCCAGTACTTC
TRBD2	TRBV5-4	17	TRBJ2-1	NA	CASSTGTSGTSYNEQFF	TGTGCCAGCAGCACCGGGACTAGCGGCACCTCCTACAATGAGCAGTTCTTC
NA	TRBV7-2	16	TRBJ2-3	NA	CASSLAVLATTDTQYF	TGTGCCAGCAGCTTAGCGGTCCTAGCGACAACAGATACGCAGTATTTT
NA	TRBV20-1	13	TRBJ1-5	many	CSASDSPGQPQHF	TGCAGTGCATCGGACAGTCCGGGACAGCCCCAGCATTTT
NA	TRBV12-3/TRBV12-4	13	TRBJ1-6	few	CASSGTFNSPLHF	TGTGCCAGCAGCGGGACTTTCAACTCACCCCTCCACTTT
NA	TRBV6-1	13	TRBJ1-5	few	CASSTLSNQPQHF	TGTGCCAGCAGTACCCTTAGCAATCAGCCCCAGCATTTT
NA	TRBV12-3/TRBV12-4	13	TRBJ1-4	many	CASVVSGWEKLFF	TGTGCCAGCGTGGTGTCAGGGTGGGAAAAACTGTTTTTT
TRBD1	TRBV5-1	14	TRBJ2-7	NA	CASSRGQATYEQYF	TGCGCCAGCAGCAGGGGACAGGCCACCTACGAGCAGTACTTC
TRBD2	TRBV7-8	15	TRBJ2-5	few	CASSLLGGDQETQYF	TGTGCCAGCAGCTTATTGGGAGGGGACCAAGAGACCCAGTACTTC
NA	TRBV6-1	13	TRBJ1-6	NA	CASSDGVDSPLHF	TGTGCCAGCAGTGATGGGGTCGATTCACCCCTCCACTTT
NA	TRBV6-5	15	TRBJ2-1	NA	CASSYYPGRGNEQFF	TGTGCCAGCAGTTATTACCCAGGGCGAGGCAATGAGCAGTTCTTC
TRBD2	TRBV10-3	15	TRBJ2-1	NA	CAISEGAGGHNEQFF	TGTGCCATCAGTGAGGGAGCGGGAGGGCACAATGAGCAGTTCTTC
NA	TRBV9	15	TRBJ1-1	few	CASSVGSFGGTEAFF	TGTGCCAGCAGCGTCGGCTCATTTGGGGGCACTGAAGCTTTCTTT
NA	TRBV20-1	13	TRBJ1-1	NA	CSARDPGTKRAFF	TGCAGTGCTAGAGACCCCGGGACGAAAAGAGCTTTCTTT
TRBD2	TRBV5-1	14	TRBJ2-1	NA	CASSSSGAYNEQFF	TGCGCCAGCAGTTCCAGCGGGGCCTACAATGAGCAGTTCTTC
NA	TRBV5-6	16	TRBJ2-7	NA	CASSLVRGLSSYEQYF	TGTGCCAGCAGCTTGGTTCGGGGACTCAGCTCCTACGAGCAGTACTTC
NA	TRBV6-1	15	TRBJ1-1	NA	CASTKGVGQGTEAFF	TGTGCCAGCACCAAAGGAGTGGGGCAAGGGACTGAAGCTTTCTTT
NA	TRBV7-9	12	TRBJ2-2	few	CASSSQDGELFF	TGTGCCAGCAGCTCCCAGGACGGGGAGCTGTTTTTT
NA	TRBV3-1	13	TRBJ2-3	many	CASSQYQGNTQYF	TGTGCCAGCAGCCAATACCAGGGAAATACGCAGTATTTT
NA	TRBV24-1	15	TRBJ2-1	NA	CATSDPRRGDNEQFF	TGTGCCACCAGTGACCCCCGGAGGGGGGACAATGAGCAGTTCTTC
TRBD1	TRBV9	16	TRBJ2-7	many	CASSATPTGGTYEQYF	TGTGCCAGCAGCGCAACTCCGACAGGGGGGACCTACGAGCAGTACTTC
NA	TRBV20-1	15	TRBJ2-1	few	CSAIGLRSSYNEQFF	TGCAGTGCTATAGGGCTGAGAAGCTCCTACAATGAGCAGTTCTTC